This TCR beta chain appears in the sequencing data of a study of cytomegalovirus exposure and HLA in healthy donors. Overall study context: An earlier analysis identified 120 million or so unique TCR beta sequences in 150 million to 200 million T cells.

Both 60 Vbeta primers and 13 Jbeta primers went into the PCR. Here immunoSEQ multiplex PCR was the method, and the copy in TCRdb shows in-frame clones only, minus some. This table holds about 160,000 clones, about four fifths found once. Note on this clone: What it recognizes is unknown.

Trimming cost V 6 bases and J 7 bases, with 16 bases left between them. The CDR3 covers 14 residues. Germline CDR1 is LGHNT and CDR2 is FRNRAP. Notes on the study in general: Later work found most CMV-associated TCR beta chains apparently HLA-restricted. As was reported, the classifier diagnosed cytomegalovirus status with high specificity and sensitivity.

This chain uses TRBV12-5 with TRBJ2-1, with D possibly matching TRBD1 (6 bases). Sequencing used PBMCs. The sequence derives from a woman aged 50 to 60 in good health and CMV-seronegative. As DNA, the CDR3 is TGTGCTAGTGGCGGGGACACCTTAAGGAATGAGCAGTTCTTC. This translates into CASGGDTLRNEQFF.